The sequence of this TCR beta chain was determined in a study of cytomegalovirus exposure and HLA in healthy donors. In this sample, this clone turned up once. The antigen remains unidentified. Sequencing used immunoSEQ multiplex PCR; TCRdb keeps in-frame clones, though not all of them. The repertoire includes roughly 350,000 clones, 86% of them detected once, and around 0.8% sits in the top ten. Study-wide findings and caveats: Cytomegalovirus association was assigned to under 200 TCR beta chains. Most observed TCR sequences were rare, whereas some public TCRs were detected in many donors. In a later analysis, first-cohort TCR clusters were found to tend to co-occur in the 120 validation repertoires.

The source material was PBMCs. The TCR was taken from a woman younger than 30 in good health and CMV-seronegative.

CDR3 region: CASSMGTGGDGYTF. For the CDR3, the DNA is TGTGCCAGCAGCATGGGGACAGGGGGCGATGGCTACACCTTC. The rearrangement uses TRBV7-3 and TRBJ1-2; 12 bases match TRBD1. The CDR3 sequence is 14 residues long. V shed 5 bases and J 6 bases; nucleotides not matched to a gene: 4. Germline CDR1 SGHTA, CDR2 FQGTGA.